This record looks at one T cell receptor beta chain sequence and its context. The antigen remains unidentified. Built from TCR beta cDNA, the libraries had unique molecular identifiers in them. TCRdb re-analysed the PCR reads in MiXCR, keeping a single row per CDR3 protein. The sample holds some 690,000 distinct CDR3 sequences; around 60% are singletons and the top ten take around 10%. The data stem from a study of post-analysis software for immune sequencing data. Overall study context: As for disease course, relapsing-remitting, secondary progressive and progressive-relapsing multiple sclerosis were all included.

Looked up from germline, CDR1 is ENHRY and CDR2 is SYGVKD. The CDR3 extends over 13 amino acids. V lost 7 bases and J lost 4; bases outside the gene matches: 2. The study's findings and limits: Four or five TRBV segments (TRBV5-6, TRBV5-1 and TRBV20-1 among them) occurred more frequently in patients than in controls. Normalized Chao1 diversity was significantly lower in multiple sclerosis patients than in controls. The F measure placed samples prepared in the same batch into strongly shared clusters.

This TCR derives from a girl aged 2-10 years with multiple sclerosis. The V call is TRBV10-3, the J call TRBJ2-3; 10 nucleotides agree with TRBD1. What was sequenced was blood. CDR3 nucleotides: TGTGCCATCACCGGACAGGGGGCAGATACGCAGTATTTT. Translated, it gives CAITGQGADTQYF.